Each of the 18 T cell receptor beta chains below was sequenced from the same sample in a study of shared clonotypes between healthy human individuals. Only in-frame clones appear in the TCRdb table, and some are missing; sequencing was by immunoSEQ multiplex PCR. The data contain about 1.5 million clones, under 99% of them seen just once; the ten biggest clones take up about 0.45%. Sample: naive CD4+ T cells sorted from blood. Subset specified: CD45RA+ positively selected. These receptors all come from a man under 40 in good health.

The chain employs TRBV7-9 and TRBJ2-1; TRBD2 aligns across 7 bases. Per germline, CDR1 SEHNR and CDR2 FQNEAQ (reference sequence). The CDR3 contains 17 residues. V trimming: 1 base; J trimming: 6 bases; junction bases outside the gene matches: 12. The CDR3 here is CASSLVFGGGPPNEQFF. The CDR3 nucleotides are TGTGCCAGCAGCTTAGTCTTTGGGGGAGGGCCCCCCAATGAGCAGTTCTTC.

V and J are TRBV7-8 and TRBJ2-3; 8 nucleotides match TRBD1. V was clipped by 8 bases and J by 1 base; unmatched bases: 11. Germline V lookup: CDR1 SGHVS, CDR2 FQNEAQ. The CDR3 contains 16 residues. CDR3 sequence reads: CASLTRTGKGTDTQYF. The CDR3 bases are TGTGCCAGCCTGACCCGGACAGGGAAGGGCACAGATACGCAGTATTTT. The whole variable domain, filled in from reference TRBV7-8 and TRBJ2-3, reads GAGVSQSPRYKVAKRGQDVALRCDPISGHVSLFWYQQALGQGPEFLTYFQNEAQLDKSGLPSDRFFAERPEGSVSTLKIQRTQQEDSAVYLCASLTRTGKGTDTQYFGPGTRLTVL.

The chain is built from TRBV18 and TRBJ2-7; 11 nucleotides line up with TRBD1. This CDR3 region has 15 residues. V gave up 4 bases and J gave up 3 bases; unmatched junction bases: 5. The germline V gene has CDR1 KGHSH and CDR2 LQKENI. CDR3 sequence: CASSRKGQGVYEQYF. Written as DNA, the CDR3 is TGTGCCAGCTCACGAAAGGGACAGGGGGTCTACGAGCAGTACTTC.

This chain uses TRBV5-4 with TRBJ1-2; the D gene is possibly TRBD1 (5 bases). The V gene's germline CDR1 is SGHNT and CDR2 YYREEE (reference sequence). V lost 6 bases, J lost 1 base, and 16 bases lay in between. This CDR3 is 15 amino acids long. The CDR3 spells CASTRQAGVNYGYTF. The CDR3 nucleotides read TGTGCCAGCACCCGACAAGCGGGGGTTAACTATGGCTACACCTTC.

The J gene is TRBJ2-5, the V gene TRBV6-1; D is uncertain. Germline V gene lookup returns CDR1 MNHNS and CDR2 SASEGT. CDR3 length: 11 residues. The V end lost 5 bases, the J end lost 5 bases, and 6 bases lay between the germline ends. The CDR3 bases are TGTGCCAGCAGTAAATCGGAGACCCAGTACTTC. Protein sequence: CASSKSETQYF.

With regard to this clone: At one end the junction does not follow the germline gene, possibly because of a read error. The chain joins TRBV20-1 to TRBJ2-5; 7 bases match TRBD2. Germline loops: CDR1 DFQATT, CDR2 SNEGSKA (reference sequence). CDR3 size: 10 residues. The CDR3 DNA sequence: TGCAGTGCTAGTGGGGGACTATCCCACTTC. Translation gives CSASGGLSHF.

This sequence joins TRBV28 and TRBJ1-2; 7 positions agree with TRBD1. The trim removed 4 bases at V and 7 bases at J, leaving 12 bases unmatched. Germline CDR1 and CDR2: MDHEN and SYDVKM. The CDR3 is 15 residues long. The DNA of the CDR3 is TGTGCCAGCAGTTCGTCCGGGACAGAAGAGGGTGGCTACACCTTC. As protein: CASSSSGTEEGGYTF.

CDR3 nucleotides: TGTGCCAGCACTCAAGCGACCTCCTACGAGCAGTACTTC. This translates into CASTQATSYEQYF. The chain recombines TRBV6-1 with TRBJ2-7; D gene ambiguous. This CDR3 contains 13 residues. Germline V gene lookup returns CDR1 MNHNS and CDR2 SASEGT. The V gene lost 7 bases and the J gene lost 0 bases, with 10 bases spanning the gap.

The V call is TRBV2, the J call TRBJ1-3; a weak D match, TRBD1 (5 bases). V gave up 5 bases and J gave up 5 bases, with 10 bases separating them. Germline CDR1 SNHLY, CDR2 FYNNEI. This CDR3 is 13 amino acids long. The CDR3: CASSFYRRNTIYF. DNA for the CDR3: TGTGCCAGCAGTTTCTACAGGAGAAACACCATATATTTT.

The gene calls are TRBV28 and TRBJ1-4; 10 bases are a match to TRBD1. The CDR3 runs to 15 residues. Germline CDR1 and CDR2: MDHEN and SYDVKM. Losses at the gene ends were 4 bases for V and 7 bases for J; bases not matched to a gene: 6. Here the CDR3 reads CASSSGQGGSEKLFF. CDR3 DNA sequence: TGTGCCAGCAGTTCAGGACAGGGGGGGAGTGAAAAACTGTTTTTT. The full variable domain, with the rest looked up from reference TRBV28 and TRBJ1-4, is DVKVTQSSRYLVKRTGEKVFLECVQDMDHENMFWYRQDPGLGLRLIYFSYDVKMKEKGDIPEGYSVSREKKERFSLILESASTNQTSMYLCASSSGQGGSEKLFFGSGTQLSVL.

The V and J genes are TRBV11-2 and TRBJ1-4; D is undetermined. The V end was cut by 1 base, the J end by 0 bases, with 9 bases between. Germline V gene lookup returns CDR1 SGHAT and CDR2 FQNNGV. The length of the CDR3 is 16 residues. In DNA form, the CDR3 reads TGTGCCAGCAGCTTAGTCCCGGGTGCAACTAATGAAAAACTGTTTTTT. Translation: CASSLVPGATNEKLFF.

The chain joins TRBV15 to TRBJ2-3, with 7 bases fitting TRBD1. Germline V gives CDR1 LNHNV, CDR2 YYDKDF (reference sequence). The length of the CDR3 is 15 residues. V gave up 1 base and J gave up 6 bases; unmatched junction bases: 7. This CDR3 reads CATSRGNRGVDTQYF. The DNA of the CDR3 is TGTGCCACCAGCAGAGGCAACAGGGGCGTGGATACGCAGTATTTT.

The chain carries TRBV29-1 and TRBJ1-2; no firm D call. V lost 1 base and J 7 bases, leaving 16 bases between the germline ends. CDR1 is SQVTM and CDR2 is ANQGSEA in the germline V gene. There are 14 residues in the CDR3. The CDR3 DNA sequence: TGCAGCGTTGAAGTAGGCCTGAAGAAAGGTGGCTACACCTTC. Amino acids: CSVEVGLKKGGYTF.

In DNA form, the CDR3 reads TGCGCCAGCAGCCCGGGACTAGCGGGAGGTTCTAGTGAGCAGTTCTTC. Protein: CASSPGLAGGSSEQFF. The chain couples TRBV5-1 to TRBJ2-1; TRBD2 aligns across 15 bases. CDR1 is SGHRS and CDR2 is YFSETQ in the germline V gene. The CDR3 is 16 amino acids. The J segment lost 9 bases and the V segment lost 4 bases, leaving 8 bases of the junction unmatched.

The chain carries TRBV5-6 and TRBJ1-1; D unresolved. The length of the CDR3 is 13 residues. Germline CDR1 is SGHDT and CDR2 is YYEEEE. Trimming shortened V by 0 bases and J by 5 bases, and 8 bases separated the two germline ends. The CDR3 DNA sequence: TGTGCCAGCAGCTTGGCGAGGATGACTGAAGCTTTCTTT. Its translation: CASSLARMTEAFF.

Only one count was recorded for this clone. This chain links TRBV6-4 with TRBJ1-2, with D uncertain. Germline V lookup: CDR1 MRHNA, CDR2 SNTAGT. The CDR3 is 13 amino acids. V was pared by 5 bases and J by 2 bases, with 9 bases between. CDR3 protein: CASSRTANYGYTF. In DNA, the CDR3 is TGTGCCAGCAGTCGGACGGCCAACTATGGCTACACCTTC.

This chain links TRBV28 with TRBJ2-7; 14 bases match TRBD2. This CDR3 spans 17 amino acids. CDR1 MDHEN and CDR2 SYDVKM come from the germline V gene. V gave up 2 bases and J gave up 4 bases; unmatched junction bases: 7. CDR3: CASSLTGTSGRQYEQYF. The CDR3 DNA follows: TGTGCCAGCAGTTTAACAGGGACTAGCGGGAGACAGTACGAGCAGTACTTC.

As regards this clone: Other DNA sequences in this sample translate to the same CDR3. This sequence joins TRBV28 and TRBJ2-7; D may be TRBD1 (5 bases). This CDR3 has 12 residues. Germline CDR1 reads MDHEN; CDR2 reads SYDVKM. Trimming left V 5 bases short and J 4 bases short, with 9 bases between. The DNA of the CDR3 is TGTGCCAGCAGTCCCCAGGGTTACGAGCAGTACTTC. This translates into CASSPQGYEQYF.